These 32 T cell receptor beta chains originate from one sample sequenced in a study of blood T cell repertoires in COVID-19 (dated by TCRdb to the early 2020s). The library came from the immunoSEQ multiplex PCR assay. Drawn from immuneACCESS, this table holds only the in-frame rearrangements with V and J called that TCRdb kept. Clones are partly lost; checked studies trace under half to an unresolved V gene and leave the rest unexplained. The table for this sample lists under 40,000 clones; around 87% of them were counted only once. Of the sample, around 24% falls within the top ten clones. The specimen was peripheral blood. These receptors all stem from a man in his fifties or sixties with active or convalescent COVID-19.

V and J are TRBV28 and TRBJ2-6; D remains ambiguous. The germline V gene encodes CDR1 MDHEN and CDR2 SYDVKM. The CDR3 is 16 residues long. The V end lost 4 bases, the J end lost 0 bases, and 10 bases lay between the germline ends. The CDR3 sequence is CASSSTRVSGANVLTF. The CDR3 nucleotides are TGTGCCAGCAGTTCCACCCGAGTCTCTGGGGCCAACGTCCTGACTTTC. The variable domain in full, with the rest retrieved from reference TRBV28 and TRBJ2-6, is DVKVTQSSRYLVKRTGEKVFLECVQDMDHENMFWYRQDPGLGLRLIYFSYDVKMKEKGDIPEGYSVSREKKERFSLILESASTNQTSMYLCASSSTRVSGANVLTFGAGSRLTVL.

V and J are TRBV7-8 and TRBJ1-5; no reliable D call. This CDR3 is built from 13 residues. The germline V gene has CDR1 SGHVS and CDR2 FQNEAQ. Trimming took off 1 base at V and 5 bases at J, with 6 bases between the two ends. CDR3 region: CASSLDPDQPQHF. The CDR3 nucleotides read TGTGCCAGCAGCTTAGATCCGGATCAGCCCCAGCATTTT.

V gene TRBV2 combines with J gene TRBJ1-1; possible D gene TRBD1, 6 bases. The CDR3 extends over 11 amino acids. CDR1 and CDR2 (germline): SNHLY, FYNNEI. V lost 7 bases and J lost 4, with 7 bases in between. CDR3 sequence reads: CASKGGTEAFF. CDR3 in DNA: TGTGCCAGCAAAGGGGGCACTGAAGCTTTCTTT.

This clone has more than one count but fewer than ten. CDR3 sequence: CASSTFSRVPRRAGANVLTF. The CDR3 nucleotides are TGTGCCAGCAGCACCTTTTCCCGGGTCCCGAGGAGGGCTGGGGCCAACGTCCTGACTTTC. V is TRBV7-9 and J is TRBJ2-6; tentatively, D is TRBD2 (6 bases). V lost 5 bases and J lost 2, with 25 bases in between. The CDR3 sequence is 20 residues long. Per germline, CDR1 SEHNR and CDR2 FQNEAQ (reference sequence).

The chain recombines TRBV28 with TRBJ2-1; D is ambiguous. The germline CDR1 and CDR2 sequences are MDHEN and SYDVKM. Trimming shortened V by 7 bases and J by 2 bases, and 15 bases separated the two germline ends. This CDR3 contains 15 residues. The CDR3 DNA is TGTGCCAGCACATTCGGAGTCTTCCCCTACAATGAGCAGTTCTTC. The encoded protein is CASTFGVFPYNEQFF.

The chain has TRBV19 and TRBJ2-7, with a possible D match to TRBD1 (5 bases). Germline CDR1 is LNHDA and CDR2 is SQIVND (reference sequence). The V and J ends lost 4 bases and 3 bases respectively, with 22 bases between them. The CDR3 has 17 amino acids. The CDR3 sequence is CASSTRSRLGLIYEQYF. The CDR3 nucleotides are TGTGCCAGTAGTACCCGGAGCCGGCTGGGGCTGATCTACGAGCAGTACTTC.

This chain connects TRBV30 to TRBJ1-1; D is ambiguous. The CDR3 is 11 amino acids. Germline CDR1 reads GTSNPN; CDR2 reads SVGIG (reference sequence). V lost 5 bases and J 1 base, leaving 5 bases between the germline ends. The CDR3 loop reads CAWVQNTEAFF. CDR3 DNA: TGTGCCTGGGTACAGAACACTGAAGCTTTCTTT.

This clone was counted a single time. The chain has TRBV5-5 and TRBJ2-4; D is uncertain. The CDR3 extends over 14 amino acids. The V gene lost 2 bases and the J gene lost 8 bases, with 14 bases spanning the gap. Germline CDR1 reads SGHKS; CDR2 reads YYEKEE (reference sequence). As DNA, the CDR3 is TGTGCCAGCAGCTTCCCCCACGACCTAGACATTCAGTACTTC. It encodes CASSFPHDLDIQYF.

V and J are TRBV3-1 (or the pseudogene TRBV3-2) and TRBJ2-7; 10 positions agree with TRBD2. This CDR3 comprises 15 residues. V trimming: 1 base; J trimming: 7 bases; junction bases outside the gene matches: 7. The germline CDR1 and CDR2 sequences are LGHDT and YNNKEL (reference sequence). CDR3 amino acids: CASSQGLAGGWEQYV. The CDR3 coding sequence is TGTGCCAGCAGCCAAGGGTTAGCGGGGGGTTGGGAGCAGTACGTC.

The J gene is TRBJ2-3, the V gene TRBV24-1; maybe TRBD1 (5 bases). This CDR3 spans 13 amino acids. V was shortened by 4 bases and J by 3 bases, with 7 bases between the two germline ends. Germline V CDR1 and CDR2: KGHDR, SFDVKD. CDR3 amino acids: CATSESGTDTQYF. The CDR3, as DNA: TGTGCCACCAGTGAGTCAGGGACAGATACGCAGTATTTT.

This chain links TRBV2 with TRBJ2-7; a weak D match, TRBD1 (6 bases). V lost 6 bases and J lost 7, with 19 bases in between. This CDR3 is 14 amino acids long. Germline CDR1 reads SNHLY; CDR2 reads FYNNEI. CDR3 sequence reads: CASRSRDMAKEQYF. CDR3 nucleotides: TGTGCCAGCAGGTCCCGGGACATGGCGAAAGAGCAGTACTTC.

V usage is TRBV6-2 or TRBV6-3 and J usage is TRBJ2-7; D may be TRBD2 (5 bases). CDR3 size: 13 residues. CDR1 and CDR2 (germline): MNHEY, SVGEGT. V was pared by 2 bases and J by 2 bases, with 7 bases between. CDR3: CASSYEGTYEQYV. The CDR3, as DNA: TGTGCCAGCAGTTACGAGGGAACCTACGAGCAGTACGTC.

This clone occurred many times. V is TRBV7-2 and J is TRBJ2-2, with TRBD1 as a possible D gene (6 bases). The CDR3 loop spans 15 amino acids. V dropped 5 bases and J dropped 6 bases, with 16 bases sitting between them. The V gene's germline CDR1 is SGHTA and CDR2 FQGNSA. The chain's CDR3 is CASSQTTGRPGELFF. The DNA for the CDR3 is TGTGCCAGCAGCCAAACAACAGGGCGGCCCGGGGAGCTGTTTTTT.

The rearrangement joins TRBV2 to TRBJ2-4; 10 nucleotides match TRBD2. V was clipped by 6 bases and J by 6 bases; unmatched bases: 11. The CDR3 runs 16 residues. Germline V gene sequence: CDR1 SNHLY, CDR2 FYNNEI. The CDR3, as DNA: TGTGCCAGCAGCCAACAAAGCGGACTAGCGGTAAACATTCAGTACTTC. Translated, it gives CASSQQSGLAVNIQYF.

CDR3: CASSLTGAGSNEKLFF. In DNA form, the CDR3 reads TGTGCCAGCAGTTTAACAGGGGCGGGATCTAATGAAAAACTGTTTTTT. This chain links TRBV28 with TRBJ1-4; 7 bases map to TRBD1. The ends lost 2 bases at V and 3 bases at J; junction bases unmatched: 6. Germline CDR1 MDHEN, CDR2 SYDVKM. This CDR3 is 16 amino acids long.

CDR3 residues: CASRVESNTGELFF. In DNA form, the CDR3 reads TGTGCCAGCAGGGTAGAATCGAACACCGGGGAGCTGTTTTTT. This sequence joins TRBV6-4 and TRBJ2-2; D call uncertain. Looked up from germline, CDR1 is MRHNA and CDR2 is SNTAGT. The CDR3 spans 14 residues. The ends were cut back, 6 bases at V and 0 bases at J, with 8 bases in the middle.

V gene TRBV28 combines with J gene TRBJ2-1, with TRBD2 matching over 7 bases. The V gene's germline CDR1 is MDHEN and CDR2 SYDVKM. The V gene end was trimmed by 4 bases and the J gene end by 3 bases; junction bases not matched to a gene: 6. The CDR3 is made up of 15 amino acids. CDR3 loop: CASSSASGFYNEQFF. The CDR3 DNA reads TGTGCCAGCAGTTCGGCTAGCGGATTCTACAATGAGCAGTTCTTC. Full variable domain (outside the CDR3, taken from reference TRBV28 and TRBJ2-1): DVKVTQSSRYLVKRTGEKVFLECVQDMDHENMFWYRQDPGLGLRLIYFSYDVKMKEKGDIPEGYSVSREKKERFSLILESASTNQTSMYLCASSSASGFYNEQFFGPGTRLTVL.

This chain connects TRBV12-3 or TRBV12-4 to TRBJ2-5; maybe TRBD1 (5 bases). V lost 6 bases, J lost 1 base, and 9 bases lay in between. This CDR3 is 13 amino acids long. CDR3 sequence (DNA): TGTGCCAGCAGCAGACAGATCCAAGAGACCCAGTACTTC. Translating gives CASSRQIQETQYF.

V and J are TRBV28 and TRBJ2-2, with 7 bases fitting TRBD1. The CDR3 has 15 amino acids. Germline CDR1 MDHEN, CDR2 SYDVKM. V lost 7 bases to trimming and J lost 7 bases; unmatched junction nucleotides: 12. As DNA, the CDR3 is TGTGCCAGCACCCTTAGCAAGGGGGCAAACGGGGAGCTGTTTTTT. Its translation is CASTLSKGANGELFF.

This chain joins TRBV24-1 and TRBJ1-1; D possibly corresponds to TRBD1 (6 bases). Germline values: CDR1 KGHDR, CDR2 SFDVKD. Trimming stripped 5 bases from V and 3 bases from J, with 9 bases between. The CDR3 has 13 amino acids. The CDR3 reads CATSAQGYTEAFF. DNA of the CDR3: TGTGCCACCAGTGCACAGGGCTACACTGAAGCTTTCTTT.

This chain connects TRBV4-1 to TRBJ1-2; maybe TRBD1 (5 bases). Per the germline V gene, CDR1 is MGHRA and CDR2 is YSYEKL. This CDR3 spans 14 amino acids. V lost 1 base, J lost 3 bases, and 9 bases lay in between. CDR3 bases: TGCGCCAGCAGCCAAGTCTCGGGGGACTATGGCTACACCTTC. Protein product: CASSQVSGDYGYTF.

The J gene is TRBJ1-1, the V gene TRBV19, with D maybe TRBD1 (6 bases). Germline V gene lookup returns CDR1 LNHDA and CDR2 SQIVND (reference sequence). This CDR3 region has 13 residues. The ends were cut back, 3 bases at V and 3 bases at J, with 8 bases in the middle. The chain's CDR3 is CASSMSGDTEAFF. In DNA form, the CDR3 reads TGTGCCAGTAGTATGTCAGGGGACACTGAAGCTTTCTTT. Filled out from reference TRBV19 and TRBJ1-1, the complete variable domain reads DGGITQSPKYLFRKEGQNVTLSCEQNLNHDAMYWYRQDPGQGLRLIYYSQIVNDFQKGDIAEGYSVSREKKESFPLTVTSAQKNPTAFYLCASSMSGDTEAFFGQGTRLTVV.

This rearrangement joins TRBV5-4 to TRBJ1-1; D remains ambiguous. Germline V gene sequence: CDR1 SGHNT, CDR2 YYREEE (reference sequence). The CDR3 runs 13 residues. V lost 0 bases to trimming and J lost 6 bases, with 9 bases between them. CDR3 nucleotide sequence: TGTGCCAGCAGCTTGGCGGGTTTCCCTGAAGCTTTCTTT. It specifies CASSLAGFPEAFF.

This chain uses TRBV7-2 with TRBJ1-5; unclear D gene. This CDR3 is 15 amino acids long. Trimming pared 5 bases from V and 4 bases from J, leaving 15 bases between. Germline lookup yields CDR1 SGHTA and CDR2 FQGNSA. In DNA form, the CDR3 reads TGTGCCAGCAGCAGACCGGACGGGAGGAATCAGCCCCAGCATTTT. Translated, it gives CASSRPDGRNQPQHF.

The chain employs TRBV5-5 and TRBJ2-3, with TRBD2 matching 8 bases. The CDR3 contains 16 residues. Germline values: CDR1 SGHKS, CDR2 YYEKEE (reference sequence). V was clipped by 2 bases and J by 2 bases; unmatched bases: 7. As DNA, the CDR3 is TGTGCCAGCAGCTTTAATAGCGGGGTGTTCACAGATACGCAGTATTTT. Translation: CASSFNSGVFTDTQYF.

This chain connects TRBV5-1 to TRBJ1-5; D remains ambiguous. CDR3 length: 13 residues. In germline, CDR1 is SGHRS, CDR2 YFSETQ. V was trimmed by 0 bases and J by 5 bases, leaving 6 bases between them. The CDR3 spells CASSLGADQPQHF. CDR3 nucleotide sequence: TGCGCCAGCAGCTTGGGAGCGGATCAGCCCCAGCATTTT.

This CDR3 reads CASSPGLAGVGTGELFF. CDR3 bases: TGTGCCAGCAGCCCCGGACTAGCGGGAGTGGGGACCGGGGAGCTGTTTTTT. The chain employs TRBV7-2 and TRBJ2-2; 13 bases align to TRBD2. V was clipped by 5 bases and J by 5 bases; unmatched bases: 8. There are 17 residues in the CDR3. The germline CDR1 and CDR2 sequences are SGHTA and FQGNSA.

V is TRBV10-2 and J is TRBJ1-5; tentatively, D is TRBD1 (5 bases). V shed 0 bases and J shed 4 bases, with 10 bases lying between them. The CDR3 runs 15 residues. Germline values: CDR1 WSHSY, CDR2 SAAADI. The CDR3 DNA sequence: TGCGCCAGCAGTGAGTCCGGGACTGCGAATCAGCCCCAGCATTTT. It encodes CASSESGTANQPQHF.

V and J are TRBV6-6 and TRBJ2-1, with TRBD2 matching over 13 bases. This CDR3 region has 15 residues. Germline V gives CDR1 MNHNY, CDR2 SVGAGI (reference sequence). Losses at the gene ends were 8 bases for V and 6 bases for J; bases not matched to a gene: 7. The CDR3 sequence is CASHPGTSGANEQFF. In DNA form, the CDR3 reads TGTGCCAGCCACCCGGGGACTAGCGGGGCCAATGAGCAGTTCTTC.

This rearrangement joins TRBV7-3 to TRBJ2-3, with 11 bases aligning to TRBD2. The CDR3 totals 16 residues. CDR1 is SGHTA and CDR2 is FQGTGA in the germline V gene. V was clipped by 5 bases and J by 5 bases; unmatched bases: 9. Here the CDR3 reads CASSTLAGGTGDTQYF. The CDR3 bases are TGTGCCAGCAGCACCCTAGCGGGGGGCACGGGAGATACGCAGTATTTT.

This rearrangement joins TRBV5-4 to TRBJ2-2; 9 nucleotides match TRBD1. This CDR3 has 16 residues. The J segment lost 5 bases and the V segment lost 3 bases, leaving 8 bases of the junction unmatched. Germline V gene lookup returns CDR1 SGHNT and CDR2 YYREEE (reference sequence). The CDR3 loop reads CASSSDGQGPTGELFF. In nucleotides, the CDR3 is TGTGCCAGCAGCTCAGACGGACAGGGGCCGACCGGGGAGCTGTTTTTT.

This clone was detected once. The V call is TRBV6-1, the J call TRBJ2-1; D gene uncertain. The germline gives CDR1 MNHNS, CDR2 SASEGT. The V and J ends lost 5 bases and 10 bases respectively, with 9 bases between them. The CDR3 runs 11 residues. CDR3 sequence reads: CASSSRLEQFF. The DNA of the CDR3 is TGTGCCAGCAGTAGCCGCTTGGAGCAGTTCTTC.